This T cell receptor beta chain was obtained from a study of human T cells and chemical hapten exposure. V was pared by 3 bases and J by 5 bases, with 5 bases between. The germline CDR1 and CDR2 sequences are MNHNY and SVGAGI (reference sequence). The CDR3 consists of 12 residues. MiXCR, applied by TCRdb to the RACE reads, yields one record per CDR3 protein. This sample carries approximately 82,000 distinct CDR3 sequences, about 10% of them seen once, and the ten largest clones take around 2.3%. Time point here: patch test 1, 2 weeks after DPC sensitization. Documented treatment: therapeutic diphenylcyclopropenone sensitization with weekly scalp DPC.

The source of this sequence is a man aged 35 to 55 with alopecia areata. Some clones in this sample may be carry-over from other donors' samples. The chain employs TRBV6-6 and TRBJ2-1; D is unresolved. This sample comprised whole blood, obtained in connection with sensitization to the hapten diphenylcyclopropenone (DPC). The CDR3 reads CASSYSDNEQFF. The CDR3 region has the DNA TGTGCCAGCAGTTATAGTGACAATGAGCAGTTCTTC.